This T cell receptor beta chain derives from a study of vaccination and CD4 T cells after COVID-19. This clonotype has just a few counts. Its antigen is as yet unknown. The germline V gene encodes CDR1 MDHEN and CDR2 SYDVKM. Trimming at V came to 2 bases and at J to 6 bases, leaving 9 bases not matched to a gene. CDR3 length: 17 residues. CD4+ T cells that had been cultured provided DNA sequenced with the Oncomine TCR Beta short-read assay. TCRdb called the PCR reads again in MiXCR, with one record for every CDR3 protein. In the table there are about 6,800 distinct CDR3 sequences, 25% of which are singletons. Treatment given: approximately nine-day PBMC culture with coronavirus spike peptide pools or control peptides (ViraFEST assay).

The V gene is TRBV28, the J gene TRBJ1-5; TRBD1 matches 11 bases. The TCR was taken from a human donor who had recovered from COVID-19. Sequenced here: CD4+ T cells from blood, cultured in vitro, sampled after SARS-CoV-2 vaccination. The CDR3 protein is CASSLGQGAARRQPQHF. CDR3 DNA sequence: TGTGCCAGCAGTTTAGGACAGGGGGCGGCACGACGTCAGCCCCAGCATTTT.